Each of the 30 T cell receptor beta chains below was sequenced from the same sample in a study of blood T cells in healthy people across ages. A J-beta primer mix and a sample-barcoded 5' primer were used in a second PCR of about 7 to 12 cycles. TCRdb recomputed calls from the 5' RACE reads with MiXCR, one row per CDR3 protein. The sample has 850,000 to 1,300,000 distinct CDR3 sequences; under 45% are singletons. Sequencing input: blood. The receptors stem from a woman in her sixties in good health.

This clonotype occurred a few times. V is TRBV11-2 and J is TRBJ2-1; D not resolved. V was cut by 5 bases and J by 4 bases, with 18 bases left in between. Per germline, CDR1 SGHAT and CDR2 FQNNGV. CDR3 length equals 16 residues. This CDR3 is CASSRSLGGSYNEQFF. DNA of the CDR3: TGTGCCAGCAGCCGGTCGCTGGGCGGTTCGTACAATGAGCAGTTCTTC.

As concerns this clonotype: An end of the junction does not agree with germline; a read error may underlie this. This chain joins TRBV2 and TRBJ2-1, with TRBD2 identical over 7 bases. The CDR3 totals 11 residues. CDR1 is SNHLY, CDR2 FYNNEI, per germline. The CDR3 DNA sequence: TGTGCCACCTTACTAGCGTATGAGCATTTCTTC. Its translation is CATLLAYEHFF.

Turning to this clonotype: Sequence at one end of the junction differs from germline and may be a read error. The DNA for the CDR3 is TGTGCCAACAGCTCTCAACCTACGAATGAGCAGTTCTTC. It encodes CANSSQPTNEQFF. V is TRBV7-2 and J is TRBJ2-1; D gene uncertain. Germline V gene data show CDR1 as SGHTA and CDR2 as FQGNSA. The CDR3 sequence is 13 residues long.

This clonotype was observed once. CDR3: CSARGQGVGNIQYF. Written as DNA, the CDR3 is TGCAGTGCTAGAGGACAGGGTGTTGGAAACATTCAGTACTTC. The chain uses TRBV20-1 and TRBJ2-7; 7 bases map to TRBD1. The J call may be wrong; the DNA end is better matched by TRBJ2-4. The germline V gene encodes CDR1 DFQATT and CDR2 SNEGSKA (reference sequence). The CDR3 is 14 residues long.

CDR3 sequence reads: CASSRGTSAPYEQYF. CDR3 nucleotides: TGTGCCAGCAGCCGCGGGACTAGCGCTCCCTACGAGCAGTACTTC. The rearrangement joins TRBV7-9 to TRBJ2-7; 10 bases are a match to TRBD2. V lost 5 bases, J lost 2 bases, and 6 bases stayed unmatched. Germline V gene lookup returns CDR1 SEHNR and CDR2 FQNEAQ (reference sequence). The CDR3 contains 15 residues.

This chain links TRBV20-1 with TRBJ2-7; maybe TRBD1 (6 bases). The ends were cut back, 6 bases at V and 7 bases at J, with 25 bases in the middle. The germline V gene encodes CDR1 DFQATT and CDR2 SNEGSKA (reference sequence). CDR3 length equals 15 residues. The CDR3 bases are TGCAGTGCAAAGACGGACAGCTCACCACAGAATGAGCAGTACTTC. Its protein is CSAKTDSSPQNEQYF.

The chain couples TRBV20-1 to TRBJ2-1, with 10 bases matching TRBD2. V lost 0 bases and J lost 8; bases outside the gene matches: 7. CDR1 is DFQATT and CDR2 is SNEGSKA in the germline V gene (reference sequence). CDR3 length equals 15 residues. CDR3 amino acids: CSARDFASGSYEQFF. The CDR3 nucleotides read TGCAGTGCTAGAGATTTCGCTAGCGGGAGTTATGAGCAGTTCTTC.

CDR3 amino acids: CASSRIAGALAKNIQYF. CDR3 bases: TGTGCCAGCAGCCGAATAGCGGGGGCCTTAGCCAAAAACATTCAGTACTTC. The chain employs TRBV11-2 and TRBJ2-4; 9 positions match TRBD2. This CDR3 region has 17 residues. Unmatched junction bases numbered 8, after V lost 5 bases and J lost 0 bases. Germline V gene data show CDR1 as SGHAT and CDR2 as FQNNGV.

The chain recombines TRBV6-1 with TRBJ1-2, with TRBD1 as a possible D gene (5 bases). Deletions cut 8 bases from V and 7 bases from J, with 20 bases between. The V gene's germline CDR1 is MNHNS and CDR2 SASEGT. The CDR3 spans 14 residues. CDR3 nucleotide sequence: TGTGCCAGCCGGACGGGGGGGGAACAGCGTGGCTACACCTTC. The encoded protein is CASRTGGEQRGYTF.

This sequence joins TRBV29-1 and TRBJ1-1; D is uncertain. V lost 7 bases and J 2 bases, leaving 14 bases between the germline ends. Germline CDR1 SQVTM, CDR2 ANQGSEA. CDR3 size: 13 residues. The CDR3 sequence is CSARTKGNTEAFF. CDR3 bases: TGCAGCGCCAGAACAAAGGGAAACACTGAAGCTTTCTTT.

The genes are TRBV7-9 and TRBJ1-2, with D unresolved. In germline, CDR1 is SEHNR, CDR2 FQNEAQ (reference sequence). Trimming pared 5 bases from V and 8 bases from J, leaving 15 bases between. The CDR3 extends over 13 amino acids. CDR3 coding DNA: TGTGCCAGCAGCCAACCGGGATTGTGGGGCTACACCTTC. Encoded protein: CASSQPGLWGYTF.

V usage is TRBV21-1 and J usage is TRBJ2-7; the listed D gene, TRBD2, was not tested against the DNA. TRBV21-1 is classified as a pseudogene. The CDR3 length is 18 residues. CDR3 DNA sequence: TGTGCCAGCAGCAAAAATCGAGGACTAGCGGGTAGCTCCTACGAGCAGTACTTC. Amino acids: CASSKNRGLAGSSYEQYF.

This clonotype was counted many times. The rearrangement links TRBV29-1 to TRBJ2-5; D assignment may be TRBD1 or TRBD2 (5 bases each). Germline V gene lookup returns CDR1 SQVTM and CDR2 ANQGSEA. The CDR3 is 11 residues long. The germline V and J ends were trimmed by 4 bases and 5 bases, with 8 bases remaining between them. CDR3 in amino acids: CSVGEGETQYF. The CDR3 coding sequence is TGCAGCGTTGGAGAGGGGGAGACCCAGTACTTC.

The sample holds a few counts of this clonotype. The V call is TRBV27, the J call TRBJ2-1; D not resolved. V gave up 5 bases and J gave up 4 bases, with 18 bases separating them. The length of the CDR3 is 16 residues. Per the germline V gene, CDR1 is MNHEY and CDR2 is SMNVEV (reference sequence). CDR3 protein: CASSPDGRTKYNEQFF. The CDR3 nucleotides are TGTGCCAGCAGTCCCGACGGGCGGACCAAATACAATGAGCAGTTCTTC.

The chain carries TRBV20-1 and TRBJ2-6; the D gene is possibly TRBD2 (6 bases). With 3 bases removed from V and 0 bases from J, the gap between germline ends came to 18 bases. Germline CDR1 reads DFQATT; CDR2 reads SNEGSKA (reference sequence). The CDR3 consists of 18 residues. Here the CDR3 reads CSASPGGGGTSGANVLTF. The CDR3 region has the DNA TGCAGTGCTAGTCCTGGCGGTGGCGGGACCTCTGGGGCCAACGTCCTGACTTTC.

This clonotype was seen only a few times. The gene calls are TRBV5-6 and TRBJ2-1; tentatively, D is TRBD2 (5 bases). This CDR3 contains 13 residues. From germline, CDR1 is SGHDT and CDR2 YYEEEE. V was cut by 7 bases and J by 3 bases, with 11 bases left in between. The CDR3 coding sequence is TGTGCCAGCTCGGAGGTCTTCTACAATGAGCAGTTCTTC. As protein: CASSEVFYNEQFF.

The rearrangement joins TRBV20-1 to TRBJ2-7; 9 bases agree with TRBD1. From germline, CDR1 is DFQATT and CDR2 SNEGSKA (reference sequence). This CDR3 is built from 13 residues. V gave up 6 bases and J gave up 2 bases; unmatched junction bases: 5. The CDR3 loop is CSAQRDRAYEQYF. The CDR3 DNA is TGCAGTGCGCAAAGGGACAGGGCCTACGAGCAGTACTTC.

This chain joins TRBV7-6 and TRBJ2-5; weak D call: TRBD2 (5 bases). The germline CDR1 and CDR2 sequences are SGHVS and FNYEAQ. This CDR3 spans 13 amino acids. Deletions cut 3 bases from V and 6 bases from J, with 11 bases between. This chain's CDR3 is CASSFGLEKTQYF. As DNA, the CDR3 is TGTGCCAGCAGCTTCGGACTGGAGAAGACCCAGTACTTC.

Points on this clonotype: Given a much more abundant clone one base away, this may be a read error. The chain joins TRBV28 to TRBJ1-2; D possibly corresponds to TRBD1 (6 bases). The CDR3 runs 14 residues. V dropped 6 bases and J dropped 8 bases, with 19 bases sitting between them. Germline CDR1 is MDHEN and CDR2 is SYDVKM. Here the CDR3 reads CASRPNTGPRGYTF. The CDR3 DNA sequence: TGTGCCAGCAGACCAAACACAGGGCCCAGGGGCTACACCTTC.

The CDR3 DNA follows: TGTGCCAGCAGCCCCCCGCTGAGCTCCTACAATGGGCAGTACTTC. As protein: CASSPPLSSYNGQYF. The rearrangement links TRBV6-6 to TRBJ2-1; no definite D call. The J call may not be correct, given that the DNA end is closer to TRBJ2-7. The germline gives CDR1 MNHNY, CDR2 SVGAGI (reference sequence). The CDR3 is 15 residues long.

The chain links TRBV7-9 to TRBJ2-4, with D maybe TRBD2 (7 bases). The CDR3 consists of 17 residues. Germline V lookup: CDR1 SEHNR, CDR2 FQNEAQ (reference sequence). V was shortened by 11 bases and J by 0 bases, with 23 bases between the two germline ends. Here the CDR3 reads CAEEGDGGTLAKNIQYF. The CDR3 DNA reads as TGTGCCGAGGAGGGGGACGGGGGGACTTTAGCCAAAAACATTCAGTACTTC.

The J gene is TRBJ2-1, the V gene TRBV10-3, with a possible D match to TRBD1 (6 bases). V lost 3 bases to trimming and J lost 6 bases, with 9 bases between them. CDR1 and CDR2 from the germline V gene are ENHRY and SYGVKD. The length of the CDR3 is 13 residues. CDR3: CAISERGGNEQFF. As DNA, the CDR3 is TGTGCCATCAGTGAACGAGGGGGCAATGAGCAGTTCTTC.

V usage is TRBV18 and J usage is TRBJ1-4, with TRBD1 matching over 7 bases. CDR1 is KGHSH and CDR2 is LQKENI in the germline V gene. The CDR3 totals 14 residues. The junction had 2 bases not matched to a gene; V was cut back by 1 base and J by 6 bases. The CDR3 sequence is CASSPLRGDEKLFF. The CDR3 bases are TGTGCCAGCTCACCACTCAGGGGGGATGAAAAACTGTTTTTT.

The V gene is TRBV30, the J gene TRBJ2-6; D is uncertain. From germline, CDR1 is GTSNPN and CDR2 SVGIG (reference sequence). V lost 3 bases and J lost 2, with 5 bases in between. This CDR3 has 13 amino acids. Written as DNA, the CDR3 is TGTGCCTGGAGAGGAACTGGGGCCAACGTCCTGACTTTC. Its translation is CAWRGTGANVLTF.

This clonotype was seen only once. This chain joins TRBV6-1 and TRBJ2-3, with 12 bases aligning to TRBD2. The trim removed 3 bases at V and 2 bases at J, leaving 9 bases unmatched. This CDR3 has 18 amino acids. Germline loops: CDR1 MNHNS, CDR2 SASEGT. For the CDR3, the DNA is TGTGCCAGCAGTGAGGATTTTCTAGCGGGAGGGATCACAGATACGCAGTATTTT. Its translation is CASSEDFLAGGITDTQYF.

J is TRBJ2-1 and V is TRBV29-1; D remains ambiguous. CDR1 SQVTM and CDR2 ANQGSEA come from the germline V gene. The CDR3 sequence is 12 residues long. In nucleotides, the CDR3 is TGCAGTGGGCGGATCGTTAACAATGAGCAGTTCTTC. Translation gives CSGRIVNNEQFF.

This rearrangement joins TRBV29-1 to TRBJ2-1; D is ambiguous. Germline V gene sequence: CDR1 SQVTM, CDR2 ANQGSEA. This CDR3 has 14 residues. Trimming stripped 5 bases from V and 9 bases from J, with 20 bases between. The CDR3 is CSVFWGTRMGEQFF. The CDR3 DNA reads TGCAGCGTTTTTTGGGGAACCCGGATGGGTGAGCAGTTCTTC.

This clonotype has more than one count but fewer than ten. V is TRBV14 and J is TRBJ2-4; 7 nucleotides match TRBD1. Trimming cost V 4 bases and J 3 bases; bases outside gene matches: 3. The CDR3 covers 14 residues. The germline CDR1 and CDR2 sequences are SGHDN and FVKESK. This CDR3 is CASSPSGGKNIQYF. The CDR3 nucleotides are TGTGCCAGCAGCCCGTCAGGGGGCAAAAACATTCAGTACTTC.

The chain couples TRBV5-1 to TRBJ2-4; 7 bases line up with TRBD1. The V and J ends lost 4 bases and 1 base, in that order; junction bases with no gene match: 8. CDR3 length: 16 amino acids. Germline V gene lookup returns CDR1 SGHRS and CDR2 YFSETQ. CDR3 DNA sequence: TGCGCCAGCAGCCGCAAGACAGGGCTGGCCAAAAACATTCAGTACTTC. It yields the protein CASSRKTGLAKNIQYF.

V usage is TRBV20-1 and J usage is TRBJ2-7; 12 nucleotides match TRBD2. The CDR3 contains 12 residues. The junction had 11 bases not matched to a gene; V was cut back by 8 bases and J by 12 bases. Per the germline V gene, CDR1 is DFQATT and CDR2 is SNEGSKA (reference sequence). CDR3 protein: CSSRGLAGTLYF. The DNA for the CDR3 is TGCAGTTCACGGGGACTAGCGGGCACGCTGTACTTC.